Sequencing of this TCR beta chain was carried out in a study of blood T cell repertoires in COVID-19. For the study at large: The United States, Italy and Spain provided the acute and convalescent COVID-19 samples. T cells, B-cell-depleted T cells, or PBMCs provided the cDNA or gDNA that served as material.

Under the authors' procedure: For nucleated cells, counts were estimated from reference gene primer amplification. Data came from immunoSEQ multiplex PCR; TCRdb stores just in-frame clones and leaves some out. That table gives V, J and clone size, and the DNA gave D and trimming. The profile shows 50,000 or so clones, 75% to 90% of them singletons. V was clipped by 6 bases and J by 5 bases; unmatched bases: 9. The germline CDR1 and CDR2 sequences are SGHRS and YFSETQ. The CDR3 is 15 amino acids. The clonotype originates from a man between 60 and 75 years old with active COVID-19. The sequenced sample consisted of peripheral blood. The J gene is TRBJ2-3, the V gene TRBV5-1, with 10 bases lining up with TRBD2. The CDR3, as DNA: TGCGCCAGCAAAAAAGCGGGGGGGCTGATAGATACGCAGTATTTT. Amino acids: CASKKAGGLIDTQYF.